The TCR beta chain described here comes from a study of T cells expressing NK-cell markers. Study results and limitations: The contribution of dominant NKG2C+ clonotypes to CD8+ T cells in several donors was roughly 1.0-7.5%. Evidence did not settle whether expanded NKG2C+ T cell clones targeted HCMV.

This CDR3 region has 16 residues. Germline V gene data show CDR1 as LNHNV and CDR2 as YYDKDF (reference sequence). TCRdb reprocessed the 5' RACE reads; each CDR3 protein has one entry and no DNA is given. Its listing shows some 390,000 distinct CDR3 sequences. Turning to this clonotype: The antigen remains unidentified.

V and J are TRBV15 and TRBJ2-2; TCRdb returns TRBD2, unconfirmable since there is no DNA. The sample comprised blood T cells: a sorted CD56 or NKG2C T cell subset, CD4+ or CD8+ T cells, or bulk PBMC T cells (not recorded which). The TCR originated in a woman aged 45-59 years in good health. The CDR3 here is CATSRERDSRTGELFF.